This T cell receptor (beta chain) comes out of a study of blood T cells in healthy people across ages. The study, taken as a whole, reports: Roughly linear age-related decline in beta diversity appeared, significant by age about 40. Across samples, TCR beta diversity tracked strongly with naive T cell percentage.

Concerning this clonotype: Its matching antigen is unknown.

This CDR3 is 15 amino acids long. Germline V gene lookup returns CDR1 DFQATT and CDR2 SNEGSKA (reference sequence). V shed 8 bases, J shed 4 bases, and the junction held 7 bases outside the gene matches. Alongside a J-beta primer mix, a sample-barcoded 5' primer served in a second PCR lasting about 7 to 11 cycles. Each TCR beta cDNA got a 12-nucleotide random molecular identifier. Any given sample supplied a minimum of 2.5 million CDR3-containing paired-end reads. Via MiXCR, TCRdb re-called the 5' RACE reads, giving one row per CDR3 protein. Altogether about 1,500,000 distinct CDR3 sequences are present, 40% to 50% being singletons, with the ten largest covering 7.9%.

Sample: blood. The source is a woman aged 18-30 years in good health. The chain combines TRBV20-1 with TRBJ2-3; 15 bases align to TRBD2. In DNA form, the CDR3 reads TGCAGTCGGACTAGCGGGGGGGCCGGATCAGATACGCAGTATTTT. Translation: CSRTSGGAGSDTQYF.